Listed here are 15 T cell receptor beta chains from one sample, sequenced in a study of cytomegalovirus exposure and HLA in healthy donors. 60 Vbeta and 13 Jbeta primers were used in PCR. Profiling relied on immunoSEQ multiplex PCR, and the TCRdb table lists in-frame clones only, not all of them. Of approximately 170,000 clones in the sample, around 78% are singletons; the top ten hold roughly 1%. Sequenced sample: PBMCs. The receptor set was obtained from a woman aged 35 to 49 in good health and CMV-seronegative.

CDR3 loop: CASSSAVGLAGGGDTQYF. The CDR3 DNA sequence: TGTGCCAGCAGCTCAGCCGTCGGACTAGCGGGAGGGGGAGATACGCAGTATTTT. The J gene is TRBJ2-3, the V gene TRBV11-2, with 15 positions matching TRBD2. V trimming: 4 bases; J trimming: 5 bases; junction bases outside the gene matches: 10. The CDR3 loop spans 18 amino acids. Germline values: CDR1 SGHAT, CDR2 FQNNGV.

The chain employs TRBV7-2 and TRBJ2-1; D gene uncertain. Germline V gene data show CDR1 as SGHTA and CDR2 as FQGNSA. With 5 bases removed from V and 6 bases from J, the gap between germline ends came to 17 bases. This CDR3 is 15 amino acids long. The CDR3 sequence: CASSPQATVINEQFF. CDR3 sequence (DNA): TGTGCCAGCAGCCCGCAGGCTACGGTCATCAATGAGCAGTTCTTC.

The gene calls are TRBV28 and TRBJ2-7, with TRBD2 matching over 9 bases. Germline V gene sequence: CDR1 MDHEN, CDR2 SYDVKM. Trimming cost V 6 bases and J 6 bases; bases outside gene matches: 15. CDR3 length equals 16 residues. The CDR3 DNA sequence: TGTGCCAGCAGCGCAAACACCGGGACTAGCCGTCTCGAGCAGTACTTC. Protein product: CASSANTGTSRLEQYF. The variable domain in full, with the rest retrieved from reference TRBV28 and TRBJ2-7, is DVKVTQSSRYLVKRTGEKVFLECVQDMDHENMFWYRQDPGLGLRLIYFSYDVKMKEKGDIPEGYSVSREKKERFSLILESASTNQTSMYLCASSANTGTSRLEQYFGPGTRLTVT.

This clone was detected only once. The J gene is TRBJ2-1, the V gene TRBV30; no firm D call. With 2 bases removed from V and 7 bases from J, the gap between germline ends came to 9 bases. The germline gives CDR1 GTSNPN, CDR2 SVGIG (reference sequence). The CDR3 spans 12 residues. The CDR3 sequence: CAWSTSGNEQFF. DNA of the CDR3: TGTGCCTGGAGTACGTCCGGTAATGAGCAGTTCTTC.

The J gene is TRBJ2-5, the V gene TRBV15, with D tentatively TRBD1 (6 bases). Germline lookup yields CDR1 LNHNV and CDR2 YYDKDF (reference sequence). The CDR3 is made up of 14 amino acids. The ends were cut back, 9 bases at V and 5 bases at J, with 19 bases in the middle. CDR3 in amino acids: CATRKTGQWETQYF. CDR3 sequence (DNA): TGTGCCACGAGAAAGACAGGTCAATGGGAGACCCAGTACTTC.

About this clone: At one of its ends the junction is not consistent with the germline gene, which may arise from a read error. This chain joins TRBV6-1 and TRBJ1-1; D is unresolved. The germline V gene encodes CDR1 MNHNS and CDR2 SASEGT. This CDR3 comprises 12 residues. CDR3 nucleotides: TGTGCCAGCAGTTTCCCTGACGGGGTGCCCATCTTT. Protein sequence: CASSFPDGVPIF.

This chain connects TRBV29-1 to TRBJ2-5; 10 nucleotides align to TRBD2. The J call may be incorrect, as the DNA end agrees better with TRBJ2-7. Germline V CDR1 and CDR2: SQVTM, ANQGSEA. The CDR3 extends over 13 amino acids. This CDR3 reads CSGSLAGRYEQYF. CDR3 in DNA: TGCAGCGGGTCACTAGCGGGGAGATACGAGCAGTACTTC.

This chain joins TRBV6-1 and TRBJ2-7; the match to TRBD2 covers 12 bases. The CDR3 extends over 17 amino acids. The germline V gene encodes CDR1 MNHNS and CDR2 SASEGT. After removal of 4 bases from V and 1 base from J, the junction contained 8 bases not matched to a gene. This chain's CDR3 is CASSASLAGGVSYEQYF. The DNA of the CDR3 is TGTGCCAGCAGTGCAAGTCTAGCGGGAGGGGTGTCCTACGAGCAGTACTTC.

The chain carries TRBV2 and TRBJ1-5; TRBD1 agrees at 7 bases. This CDR3 spans 13 amino acids. The germline CDR1 and CDR2 sequences are SNHLY and FYNNEI. Trimming removed 9 bases from V and 5 bases from J; junction bases left unmatched: 7. The CDR3 loop reads CASSTGIDQPQHF. The CDR3, as DNA: TGTGCCAGTTCGACAGGGATAGATCAGCCCCAGCATTTT.

V gene TRBV5-1 combines with J gene TRBJ2-3; TRBD2 might be the D (6 bases). Germline CDR1 is SGHRS and CDR2 is YFSETQ. Deletions cut 2 bases from V and 2 bases from J, with 9 bases between. The CDR3 length is 14 residues. The CDR3 sequence is CASSLGGATDTQYF. The DNA for the CDR3 is TGCGCCAGCAGCTTAGGAGGGGCCACAGATACGCAGTATTTT.

The chain carries TRBV13 and TRBJ2-3; D ambiguous. The CDR3 has 14 amino acids. Germline CDR1 and CDR2: PRHDT and FYEKMQ (reference sequence). V dropped 4 bases and J dropped 6 bases, with 14 bases sitting between them. In nucleotides, the CDR3 is TGTGCCAGCAGCTCGACTCCACTTGGGGATACGCAGTATTTT. Its translation is CASSSTPLGDTQYF.

The table lists this clone with a few counts. This chain uses TRBV30 with TRBJ1-1, with 7 bases aligning to TRBD1. The V gene's germline CDR1 is GTSNPN and CDR2 SVGIG (reference sequence). Trimming at V came to 2 bases and at J to 8 bases, leaving 5 bases not matched to a gene. The CDR3 runs to 12 residues. The CDR3 region is CAWSRGQTEAFF. The CDR3 DNA reads TGTGCCTGGAGTCGGGGACAGACGGAAGCTTTCTTT. Variable domain in full (rest from reference TRBV30 and TRBJ1-1): SQTIHQWPATLVQPVGSPLSLECTVEGTSNPNLYWYRQAAGRGLQLLFYSVGIGQISSEVPQNLSASRPQDRQFILSSKKLLLSDSGFYLCAWSRGQTEAFFGQGTRLTVV.

The CDR3 loop reads CASSPGTGEGQPQHF. The CDR3 DNA sequence: TGTGCCAGCAGCCCCGGGACAGGGGAAGGTCAGCCCCAGCATTTT. The V call is TRBV5-8, the J call TRBJ1-5; 10 bases fit TRBD1. Germline values: CDR1 SGHTS, CDR2 YDEGEE. This CDR3 contains 15 residues. The V segment lost 4 bases and the J segment 6 bases; nucleotides outside the gene matches: 7.

This clone occurred once. The chain is built from TRBV15 and TRBJ1-2; TRBD1 might be the D (6 bases). Germline assignment: CDR1 LNHNV and CDR2 YYDKDF (reference sequence). Deletions cut 6 bases from V and 4 bases from J, with 12 bases between. The CDR3 totals 13 residues. CDR3 protein: CATSGGAFYGYTF. The CDR3 nucleotides read TGTGCCACCAGTGGGGGCGCGTTCTATGGCTACACCTTC.

The chain links TRBV19 to TRBJ1-2, with TRBD1 identical over 7 bases. CDR1 and CDR2 (germline): LNHDA, SQIVND (reference sequence). This CDR3 contains 16 residues. Trimming cost V 6 bases and J 5 bases; bases outside gene matches: 15. In DNA form, the CDR3 reads TGTGCCAGTAGCTCTGCGGGGACAGCTTTCTCTTATGGCTACACCTTC. As protein: CASSSAGTAFSYGYTF.